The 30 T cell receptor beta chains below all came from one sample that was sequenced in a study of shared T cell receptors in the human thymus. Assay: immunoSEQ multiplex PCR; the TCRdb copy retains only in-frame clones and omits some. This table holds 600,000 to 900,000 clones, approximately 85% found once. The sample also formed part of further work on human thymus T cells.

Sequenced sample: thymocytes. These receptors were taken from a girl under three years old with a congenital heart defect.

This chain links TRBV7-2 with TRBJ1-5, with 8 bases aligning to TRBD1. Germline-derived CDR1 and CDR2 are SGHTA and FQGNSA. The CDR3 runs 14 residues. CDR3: CATGKRGQDQPQHF. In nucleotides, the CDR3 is TGTGCTACCGGCAAGAGGGGACAGGATCAGCCCCAGCATTTT.

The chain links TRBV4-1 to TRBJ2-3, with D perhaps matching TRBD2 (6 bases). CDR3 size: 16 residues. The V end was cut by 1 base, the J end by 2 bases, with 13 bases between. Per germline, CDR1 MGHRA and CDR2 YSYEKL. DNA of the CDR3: TGCGCCAGCAGCCAAGGGGGTAGCGGACTCACAGATACGCAGTATTTT. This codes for CASSQGGSGLTDTQYF.

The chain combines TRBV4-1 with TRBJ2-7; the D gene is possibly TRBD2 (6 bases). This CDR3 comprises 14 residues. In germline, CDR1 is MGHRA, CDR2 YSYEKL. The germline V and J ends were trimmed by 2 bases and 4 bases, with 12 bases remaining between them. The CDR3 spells CASSQSGGTYEQYF. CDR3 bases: TGCGCCAGCAGCCAATCGGGTGGGACTTACGAGCAGTACTTC.

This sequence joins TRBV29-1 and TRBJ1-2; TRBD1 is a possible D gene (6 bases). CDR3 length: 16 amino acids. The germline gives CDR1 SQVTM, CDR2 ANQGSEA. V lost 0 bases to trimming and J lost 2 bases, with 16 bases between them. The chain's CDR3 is CSVEETRTDTNYGYTF. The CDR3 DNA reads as TGCAGCGTTGAAGAAACCCGGACAGATACAAACTATGGCTACACCTTC. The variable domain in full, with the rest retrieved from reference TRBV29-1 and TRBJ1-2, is SAVISQKPSRDICQRGTSLTIQCQVDSQVTMMFWYRQQPGQSLTLIATANQGSEATYESGFVIDKFPISRPNLTFSTLTVSNMSPEDSSIYLCSVEETRTDTNYGYTFGSGTRLTVV.

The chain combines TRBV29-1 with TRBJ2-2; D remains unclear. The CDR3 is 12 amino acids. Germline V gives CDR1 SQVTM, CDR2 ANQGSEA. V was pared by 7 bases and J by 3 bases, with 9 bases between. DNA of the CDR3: TGCAGCGGGAGCGAGGACACCGGGGAGCTGTTTTTT. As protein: CSGSEDTGELFF.

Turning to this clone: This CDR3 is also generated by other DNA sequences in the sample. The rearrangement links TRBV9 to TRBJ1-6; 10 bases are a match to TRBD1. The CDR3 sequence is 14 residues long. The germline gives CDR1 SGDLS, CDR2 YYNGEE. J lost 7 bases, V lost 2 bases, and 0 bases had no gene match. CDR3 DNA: TGTGCCAGCAGCGTGGGACAGGGGAATTCACCCCTCCACTTT. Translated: CASSVGQGNSPLHF. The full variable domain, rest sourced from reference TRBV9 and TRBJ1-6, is DSGVTQTPKHLITATGQRVTLRCSPRSGDLSVYWYQQSLDQGLQFLIQYYNGEERAKGNILERFSAQQFPDLHSELNLSSLELGDSALYFCASSVGQGNSPLHFGNGTRLTVT.

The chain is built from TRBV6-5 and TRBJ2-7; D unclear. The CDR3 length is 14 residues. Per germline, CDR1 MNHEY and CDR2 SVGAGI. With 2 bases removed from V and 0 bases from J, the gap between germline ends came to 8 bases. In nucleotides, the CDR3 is TGTGCCAGCAGTTACGATTCGGGCTCCTACGAGCAGTACTTC. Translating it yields CASSYDSGSYEQYF.

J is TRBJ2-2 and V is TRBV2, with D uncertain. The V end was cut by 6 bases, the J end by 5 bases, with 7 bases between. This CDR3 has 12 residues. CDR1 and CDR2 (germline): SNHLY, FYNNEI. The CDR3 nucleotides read TGTGCCAGCAGGAGAAAGACCGGGGAGCTGTTTTTT. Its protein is CASRRKTGELFF.

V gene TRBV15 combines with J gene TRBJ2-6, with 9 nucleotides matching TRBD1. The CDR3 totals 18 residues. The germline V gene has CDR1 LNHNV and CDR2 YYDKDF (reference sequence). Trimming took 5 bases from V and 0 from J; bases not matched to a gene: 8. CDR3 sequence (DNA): TGTGCCACCAGCGGAGGACAGGGGACCAACTCTGGGGCCAACGTCCTGACTTTC. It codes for CATSGGQGTNSGANVLTF.

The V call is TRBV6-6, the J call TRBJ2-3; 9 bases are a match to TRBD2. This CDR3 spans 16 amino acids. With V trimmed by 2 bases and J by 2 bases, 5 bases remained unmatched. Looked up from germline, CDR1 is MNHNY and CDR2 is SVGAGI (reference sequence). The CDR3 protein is CASSYGGGENTDTQYF. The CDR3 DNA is TGTGCCAGCAGTTACGGCGGGGGGGAGAACACAGATACGCAGTATTTT.

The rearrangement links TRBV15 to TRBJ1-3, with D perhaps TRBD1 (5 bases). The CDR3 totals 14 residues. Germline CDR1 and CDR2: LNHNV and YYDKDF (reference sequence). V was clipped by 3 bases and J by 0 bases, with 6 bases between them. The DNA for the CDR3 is TGTGCCACCAGCAGGACAGACTCTGGAAACACCATATATTTT. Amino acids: CATSRTDSGNTIYF.

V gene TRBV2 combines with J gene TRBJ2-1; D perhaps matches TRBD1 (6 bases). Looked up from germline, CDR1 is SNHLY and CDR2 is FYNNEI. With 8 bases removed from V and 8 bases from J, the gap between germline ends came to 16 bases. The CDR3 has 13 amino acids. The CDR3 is CASGFNRVDEQFF. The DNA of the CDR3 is TGTGCCAGCGGATTTAACAGGGTCGATGAGCAGTTCTTC. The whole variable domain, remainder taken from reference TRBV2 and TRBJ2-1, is EPEVTQTPSHQVTQMGQEVILRCVPISNHLYFYWYRQILGQKVEFLVSFYNNEISEKSEIFDDQFSVERPDGSNFTLKIRSTKLEDSAMYFCASGFNRVDEQFFGPGTRLTVL.

CDR3: CASSGTRRGNTIYF. The CDR3 region has the DNA TGTGCCAGTAGTGGGACACGCAGAGGGAACACCATATATTTT. V and J are TRBV19 and TRBJ1-3; D is possibly TRBD1 (6 bases). CDR3 length: 14 residues. Deletions cut 5 bases from V and 7 bases from J, with 15 bases between. CDR1 is LNHDA, CDR2 SQIVND, per germline (reference sequence).

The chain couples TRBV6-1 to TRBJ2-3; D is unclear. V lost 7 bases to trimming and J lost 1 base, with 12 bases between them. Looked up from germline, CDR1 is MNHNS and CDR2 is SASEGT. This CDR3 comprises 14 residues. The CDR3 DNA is TGTGCCAGCATTGAGTCTACCGGCACAGATACGCAGTATTTT. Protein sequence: CASIESTGTDTQYF.

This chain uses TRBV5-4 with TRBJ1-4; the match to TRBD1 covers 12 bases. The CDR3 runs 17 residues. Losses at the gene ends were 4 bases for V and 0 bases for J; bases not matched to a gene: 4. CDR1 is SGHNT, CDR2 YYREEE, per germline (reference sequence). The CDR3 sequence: CASSGGQGAATNEKLFF. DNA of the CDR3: TGTGCCAGCAGCGGGGGACAGGGGGCCGCAACTAATGAAAAACTGTTTTTT.

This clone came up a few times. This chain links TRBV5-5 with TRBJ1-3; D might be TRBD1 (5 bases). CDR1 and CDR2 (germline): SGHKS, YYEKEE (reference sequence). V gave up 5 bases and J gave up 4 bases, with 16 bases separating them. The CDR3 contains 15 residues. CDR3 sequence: CASSPADSYGNTIYF. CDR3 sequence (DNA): TGTGCCAGCAGTCCCGCCGACAGCTACGGAAACACCATATATTTT.

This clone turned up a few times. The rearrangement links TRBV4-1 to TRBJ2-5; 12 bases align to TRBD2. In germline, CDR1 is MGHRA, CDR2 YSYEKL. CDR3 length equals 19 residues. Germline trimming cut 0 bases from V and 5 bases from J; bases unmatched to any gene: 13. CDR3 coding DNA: TGCGCCAGCAGCCAAGAACGACTAGCGGGGGTTTATTTGAGGGAGACCCAGTACTTC. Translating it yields CASSQERLAGVYLRETQYF.

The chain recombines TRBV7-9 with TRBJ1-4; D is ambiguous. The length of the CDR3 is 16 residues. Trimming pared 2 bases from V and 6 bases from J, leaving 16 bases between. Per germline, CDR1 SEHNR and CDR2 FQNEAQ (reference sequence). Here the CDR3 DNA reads TGTGCCAGCAGCTTATGCCTGACTCACCTCGATGAAAAACTGTTTTTT. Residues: CASSLCLTHLDEKLFF.

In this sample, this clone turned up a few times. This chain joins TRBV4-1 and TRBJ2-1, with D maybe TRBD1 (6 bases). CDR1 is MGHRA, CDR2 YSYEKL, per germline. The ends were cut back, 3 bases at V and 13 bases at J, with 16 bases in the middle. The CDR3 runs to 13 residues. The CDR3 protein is CASSQPTGTSQFF. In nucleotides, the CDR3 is TGCGCCAGCAGCCAGCCTACAGGGACGAGCCAGTTCTTC.

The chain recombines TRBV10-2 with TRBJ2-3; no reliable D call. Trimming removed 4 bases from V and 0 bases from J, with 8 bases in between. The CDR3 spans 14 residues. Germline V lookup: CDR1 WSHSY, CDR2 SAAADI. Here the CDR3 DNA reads TGCGCCAGCAGTGTCGCCGGGAGCACAGATACGCAGTATTTT. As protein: CASSVAGSTDTQYF.

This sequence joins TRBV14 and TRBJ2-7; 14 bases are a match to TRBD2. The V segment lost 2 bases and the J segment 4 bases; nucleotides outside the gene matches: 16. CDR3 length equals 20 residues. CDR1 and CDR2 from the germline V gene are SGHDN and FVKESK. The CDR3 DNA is TGTGCCAGCAGCCAACTCTCTTCCGGGACTAGCGGGGGAACGTATTACGAGCAGTACTTC. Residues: CASSQLSSGTSGGTYYEQYF.

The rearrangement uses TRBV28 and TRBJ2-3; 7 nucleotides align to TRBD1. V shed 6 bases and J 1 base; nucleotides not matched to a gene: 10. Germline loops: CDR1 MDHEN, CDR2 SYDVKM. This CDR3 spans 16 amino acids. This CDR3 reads CASRPPDRARTDTQYF. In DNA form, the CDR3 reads TGTGCCAGCAGACCACCCGACAGGGCCCGCACAGATACGCAGTATTTT. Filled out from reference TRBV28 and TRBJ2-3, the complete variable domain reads DVKVTQSSRYLVKRTGEKVFLECVQDMDHENMFWYRQDPGLGLRLIYFSYDVKMKEKGDIPEGYSVSREKKERFSLILESASTNQTSMYLCASRPPDRARTDTQYFGPGTRLTVL.

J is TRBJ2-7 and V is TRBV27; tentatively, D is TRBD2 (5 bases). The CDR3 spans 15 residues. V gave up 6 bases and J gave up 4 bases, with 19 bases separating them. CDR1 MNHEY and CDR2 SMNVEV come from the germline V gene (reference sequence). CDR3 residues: CASSGLPNGDYEQYF. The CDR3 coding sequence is TGTGCCAGCAGCGGACTTCCCAATGGAGATTACGAGCAGTACTTC.

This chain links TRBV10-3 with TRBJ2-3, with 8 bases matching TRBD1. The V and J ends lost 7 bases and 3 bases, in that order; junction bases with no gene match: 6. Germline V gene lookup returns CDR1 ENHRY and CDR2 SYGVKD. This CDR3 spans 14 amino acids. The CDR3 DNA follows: TGTGCCATCACCTCGGACAGGGTTACAGATACGCAGTATTTT. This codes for CAITSDRVTDTQYF.

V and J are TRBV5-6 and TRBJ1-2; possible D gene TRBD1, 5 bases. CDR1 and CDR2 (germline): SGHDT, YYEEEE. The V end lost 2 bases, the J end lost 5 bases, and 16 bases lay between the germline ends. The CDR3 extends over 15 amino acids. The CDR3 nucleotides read TGTGCCAGCAGCTTCGGTTCAGGGTCCCGTTATGGCTACACCTTC. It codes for CASSFGSGSRYGYTF.

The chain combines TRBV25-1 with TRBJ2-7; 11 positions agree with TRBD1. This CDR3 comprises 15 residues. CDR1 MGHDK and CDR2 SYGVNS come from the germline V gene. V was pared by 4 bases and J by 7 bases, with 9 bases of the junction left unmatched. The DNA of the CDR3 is TGTGCCAGCAGTGCGTCCGGGACAGGGGGGTGGGAGCAGTACTTC. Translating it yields CASSASGTGGWEQYF.

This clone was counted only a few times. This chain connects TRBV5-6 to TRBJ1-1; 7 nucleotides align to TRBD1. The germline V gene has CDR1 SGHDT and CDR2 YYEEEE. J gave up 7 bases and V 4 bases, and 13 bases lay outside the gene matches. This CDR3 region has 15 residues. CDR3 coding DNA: TGTGCCAGCAGCCAGACCCCGTACGGGACAGTTGAAGCTTTCTTT. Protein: CASSQTPYGTVEAFF. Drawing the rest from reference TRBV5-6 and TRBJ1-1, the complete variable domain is DAGVTQSPTHLIKTRGQQVTLRCSPKSGHDTVSWYQQALGQGPQFIFQYYEEEERQRGNFPDRFSGHQFPNYSSELNVNALLLGDSALYLCASSQTPYGTVEAFFGQGTRLTVV.

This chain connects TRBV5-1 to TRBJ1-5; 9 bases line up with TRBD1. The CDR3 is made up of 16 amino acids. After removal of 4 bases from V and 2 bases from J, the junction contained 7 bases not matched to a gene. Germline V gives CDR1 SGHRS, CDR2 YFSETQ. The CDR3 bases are TGCGCCAGCAGCCCAACAGGGGGCGAAGGCAATCAGCCCCAGCATTTT. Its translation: CASSPTGGEGNQPQHF.

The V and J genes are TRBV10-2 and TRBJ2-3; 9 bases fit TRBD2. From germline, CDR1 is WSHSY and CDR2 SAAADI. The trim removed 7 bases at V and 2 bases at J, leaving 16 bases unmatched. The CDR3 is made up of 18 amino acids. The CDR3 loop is CASISGLACGADTDTQYF. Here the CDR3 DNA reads TGCGCCAGCATATCGGGACTAGCTTGCGGGGCGGACACAGATACGCAGTATTTT.

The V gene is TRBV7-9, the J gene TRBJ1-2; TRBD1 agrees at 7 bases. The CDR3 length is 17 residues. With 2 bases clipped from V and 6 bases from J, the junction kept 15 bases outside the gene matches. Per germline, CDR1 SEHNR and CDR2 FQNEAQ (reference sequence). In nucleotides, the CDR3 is TGTGCCAGCAGCTTAACCCCCCCCCACGTACAGGGGAATGGCTACACCTTC. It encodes CASSLTPPHVQGNGYTF.